This TCR beta chain derives from a study of shared clonotypes between healthy human individuals (dated by TCRdb to 2018 to 2021). At the level of the whole study: Three men and a couple of women, aged 18 to 49 years, made up the cohort. For each donor, three plates each were used for CD4 naive and CD4 memory, two plates were used for CD8 naive, and one plate was used for CD8 memory. To estimate repertoire size and how much clonotypes are shared between individuals, the study performed deep sequencing of blood TCR repertoires from a few healthy adults. To increase sequencing depth and limit assay-specific biases, different laboratories used diverse techniques to prepare libraries and sequence TCR repertoires. Leukapheresis yielded between about 0.94 and 8.9 billion PBMCs per donor.

Healthy HIV-negative adults with no recently reported acute infections or vaccinations were included as donors. Every donor was a Caucasian adult living in Nashville, Tennessee, USA. CD4+ T cells were enriched through magnetic negative selection, after which naive cells were positively selected on CD45RA and the remaining negative fraction served as the memory subset. After blood collection by leukapheresis, PBMCs were isolated using Ficoll-Histopaque density gradient centrifugation and then cryopreserved in the vapor phase of liquid nitrogen. Analytical flow cytometry was used to check the purity and quantity of each magnetically sorted T cell population. From each sorted fraction, genomic DNA was isolated and quantified by UV absorbance on a Nanodrop 2000c. This clone appeared once. What this receptor recognizes is not known. No per-base quality is available; no much larger clone lies one base away.

Beyond this particular receptor, the publication reports: Only blood was sampled, and tissue TCR repertoires likely differ from those in blood. Rarefaction of sorted-subset datasets indicated incomplete sequencing despite the large sequencing depth. Naive subsets generally had larger estimated clonotype richness than memory subsets. When four donors were compared, the shared fraction of clonotypes was roughly 5% for naive CD4, more than 3% for naive CD8, roughly 2.5% for memory CD4, and less than 0.5% for memory CD8. Pairwise subsampling indicated that sequencing depth was expected to affect the degree of clonotype sharing among donors. Compared with non-shared clonotypes, clonotypes shared by all four sorted-subset donors had higher generation probabilities. The small number of donors limited the genetic and exposure-history diversity represented.

The germline V gene specifies KGHSH as CDR1 and LQKENI as CDR2. Relative to germline, V is 3 bases shorter and J is 8 bases shorter, with 10 bases between their ends. The CDR3 covers 12 residues, taking in both the cysteine and the phenylalanine. Only the CDR3 DNA is retained, 36 bases long and in frame from the first base. Using the deep immunoSEQ assay, TCR CDR3 regions were amplified from genomic DNA by multiplex PCR. For each cell subset, the extracted genomic DNA was distributed evenly across all wells of several immunoSEQ 96-well plates, and each plate served as one replicate. Each replicate PCR for sorted subsets received roughly 200 ng genomic DNA, equal to about 30,000 T cell genomes. The purified libraries were quantified using a Qubit 3.0 fluorometer, sized with a Bioanalyzer 2100, and then quantified again using the KAPA Library Quantification kit. Each immunoSEQ 96-well plate was sequenced on its own single-read 150-cycle Illumina NextSeq 550 flow cell. Regarding the original processing steps: Because only junctional sequences without quality scores were contained in the immunoSEQ output, filtering matching that applied to full-length reads could not be performed. Sequences were annotated with PyIR, a Python wrapper for IgBLAST v1.9, and V/J genes and CDR3 were assigned using IMGT germline references. Reads were filtered out if the reads had weak V/J assignments (E-value above 1e-6), no CDR3, stop codons, out-of-frame junctions, or ambiguous translated residues. V3J clonotypes were defined as sequences sharing the same inferred V gene, J gene, and CDR3 amino acid sequence. Percentage overlap between repertoires was calculated by dividing the number of shared unique clonotypes by the size of the smaller repertoire. RTK rarefaction, the Chao1 estimator, and Recon v2.1 estimates of unobserved clonotypes were used to assess repertoire richness. OLGA was used to compute generation probabilities for all TCRbeta clonotypes that the gDNA method yielded from a handful of donors. TCRdb stores this immuneACCESS table with in-frame sequences only. Part of the clones is absent; in the studies checked, under half of the shortfall reflects unresolved V genes, and no reason is known for the rest. The V and J calls and clone size are taken from that table; D and trimming were inferred from the DNA. This sample is represented by 2 million to 3 million clones; over 85% of them were singletons. The top ten constitute about 0.39% of the sample.

Sequenced: naive CD4+ T cells from PBMCs. The sample's cell subset or site label, decoded: CD45RA+ positively selected. Recombination joined TRBV18 with TRBJ1-1, with the identity of the D gene unclear. The sequence was obtained from a man between 18 and 29 years old in good health. Some clones in this sample may be carry-over from other donors' samples. Here the CDR3 is given as CASSPGFVEAFF. Here is the DNA: TGTGCCAGCTCACCGGGTTTCGTCGAAGCTTTCTTT.